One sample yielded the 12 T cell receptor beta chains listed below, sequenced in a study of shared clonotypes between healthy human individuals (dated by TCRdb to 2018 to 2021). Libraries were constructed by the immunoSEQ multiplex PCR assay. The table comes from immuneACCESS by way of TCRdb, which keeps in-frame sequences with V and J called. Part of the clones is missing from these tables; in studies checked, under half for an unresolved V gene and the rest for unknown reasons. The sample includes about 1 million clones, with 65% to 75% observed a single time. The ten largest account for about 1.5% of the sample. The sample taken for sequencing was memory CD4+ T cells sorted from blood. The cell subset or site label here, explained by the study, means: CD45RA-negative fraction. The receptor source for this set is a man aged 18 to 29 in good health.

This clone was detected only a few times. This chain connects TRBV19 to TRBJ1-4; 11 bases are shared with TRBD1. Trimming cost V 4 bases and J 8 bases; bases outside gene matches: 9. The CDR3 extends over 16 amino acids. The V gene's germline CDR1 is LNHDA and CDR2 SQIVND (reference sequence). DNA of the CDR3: TGTGCCAGTAGTAATCCCCGGGACAGGGGGAGAGAAAAACTGTTTTTT. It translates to CASSNPRDRGREKLFF.

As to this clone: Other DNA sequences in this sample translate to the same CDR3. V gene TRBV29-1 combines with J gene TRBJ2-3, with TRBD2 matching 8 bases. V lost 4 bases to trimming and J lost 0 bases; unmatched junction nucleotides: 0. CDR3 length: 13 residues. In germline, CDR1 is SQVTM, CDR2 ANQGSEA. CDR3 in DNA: TGCAGCGTTGGCGGGGGGAGCACAGATACGCAGTATTTT. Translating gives CSVGGGSTDTQYF.

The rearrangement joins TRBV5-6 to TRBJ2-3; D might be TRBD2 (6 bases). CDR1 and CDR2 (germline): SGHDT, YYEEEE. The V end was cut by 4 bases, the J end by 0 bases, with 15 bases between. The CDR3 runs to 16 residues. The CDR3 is CASSPGRFQSTDTQYF. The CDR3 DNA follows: TGTGCCAGCAGCCCGGGGAGGTTCCAGAGCACAGATACGCAGTATTTT.

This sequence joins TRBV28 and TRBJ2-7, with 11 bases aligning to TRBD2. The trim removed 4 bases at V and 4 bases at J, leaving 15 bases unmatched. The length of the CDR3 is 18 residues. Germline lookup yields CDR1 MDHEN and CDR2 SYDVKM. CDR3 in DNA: TGTGCCAGCAGTTCCTTAGGGGTGGGGACTAGCGGCTCATACGAGCAGTACTTC. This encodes CASSSLGVGTSGSYEQYF.

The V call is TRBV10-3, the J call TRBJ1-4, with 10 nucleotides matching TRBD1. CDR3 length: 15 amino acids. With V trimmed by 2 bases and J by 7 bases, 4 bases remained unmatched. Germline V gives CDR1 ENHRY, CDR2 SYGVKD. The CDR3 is CAISEDRGQGEKLFF. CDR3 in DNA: TGTGCCATCAGTGAGGACAGGGGGCAAGGTGAAAAACTGTTTTTT.

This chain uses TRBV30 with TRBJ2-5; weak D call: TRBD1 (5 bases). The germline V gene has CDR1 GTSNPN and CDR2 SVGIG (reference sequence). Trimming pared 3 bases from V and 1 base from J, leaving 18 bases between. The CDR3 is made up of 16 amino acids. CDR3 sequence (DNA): TGTGCCTGGAGCTTAAAAGTGGGGCCAACCCAAGAGACCCAGTACTTC. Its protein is CAWSLKVGPTQETQYF.

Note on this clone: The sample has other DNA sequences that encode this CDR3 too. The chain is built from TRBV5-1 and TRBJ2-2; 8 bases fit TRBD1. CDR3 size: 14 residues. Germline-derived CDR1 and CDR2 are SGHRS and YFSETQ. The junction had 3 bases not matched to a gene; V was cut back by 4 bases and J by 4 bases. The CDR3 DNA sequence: TGCGCCAGCAGCCTAACAGGGGGCACCGGGGAGCTGTTTTTT. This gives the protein CASSLTGGTGELFF.

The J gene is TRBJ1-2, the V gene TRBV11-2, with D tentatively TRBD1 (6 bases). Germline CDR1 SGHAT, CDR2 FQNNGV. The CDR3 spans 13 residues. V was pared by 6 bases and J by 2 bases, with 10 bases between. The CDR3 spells CASSHDRNYGYTF. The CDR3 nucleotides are TGTGCCAGCAGTCACGACAGGAACTATGGCTACACCTTC.

The CDR3 reads CASSFLATLAKNIQYF. CDR3 bases: TGTGCCAGCAGCTTCCTAGCGACCCTAGCCAAAAACATTCAGTACTTC. The chain uses TRBV7-2 and TRBJ2-4; the D gene is possibly TRBD2 (6 bases). The CDR3 runs to 16 residues. Germline CDR1 SGHTA, CDR2 FQGNSA. V lost 3 bases, J lost 0 bases, and 12 bases lay in between.

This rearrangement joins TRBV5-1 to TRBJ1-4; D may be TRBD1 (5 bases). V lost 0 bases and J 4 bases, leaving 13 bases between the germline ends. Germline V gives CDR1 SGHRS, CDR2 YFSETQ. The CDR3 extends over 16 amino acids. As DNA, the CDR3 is TGCGCCAGCAGCTTGGAGGGGAGCGGATATAATGAAAAACTGTTTTTT. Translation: CASSLEGSGYNEKLFF.

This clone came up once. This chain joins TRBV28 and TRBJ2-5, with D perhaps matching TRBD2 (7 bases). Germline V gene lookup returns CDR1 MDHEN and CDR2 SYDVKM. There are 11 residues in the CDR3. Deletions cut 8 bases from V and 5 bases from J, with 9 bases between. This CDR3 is CASRGAETQYF. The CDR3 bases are TGTGCCAGCCGGGGGGCTGAGACCCAGTACTTC.

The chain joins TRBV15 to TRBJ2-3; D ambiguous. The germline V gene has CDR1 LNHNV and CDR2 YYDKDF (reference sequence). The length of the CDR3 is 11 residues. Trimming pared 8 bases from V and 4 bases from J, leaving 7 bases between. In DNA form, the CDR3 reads TGTGCCACCTCTACCTCAGATACGCAGTATTTT. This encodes CATSTSDTQYF.